This is a list of T cell receptor beta chains from one sample in a study of monozygotic twins with inflammatory bowel disease. TCRdb re-called the 5' RACE reads and catalogs CDR3 proteins one per entry, DNA excluded. The repertoire shows roughly 100,000 distinct CDR3 sequences; the top ten hold approximately 1.8%. Source material: blood. All receptors derive from a human donor with ulcerative colitis or Crohn's disease, or a healthy co-twin of an affected twin (not recorded which). CDR3s include the opening cysteine and the closing phenylalanine or tryptophan.

v_gene: TRBV20-1; len: 14; j_gene: TRBJ1-1; CDR3aa: CSATDGGSRTEAFF
v_gene: TRBV11-2; len: 15; j_gene: TRBJ1-4; CDR3aa: CASSSDGTFVEKLFF
v_gene: TRBV12-3/TRBV12-4; len: 14; j_gene: TRBJ2-6; CDR3aa: CASSFATGANVLTF
v_gene: TRBV12-3/TRBV12-4; len: 15; j_gene: TRBJ1-4; CDR3aa: CASRTTGDKNEKLFF
v_gene: TRBV12-3/TRBV12-4; len: 16; j_gene: TRBJ2-5; CDR3aa: CASSPLAGGPMETQYF
v_gene: TRBV6-1; len: 14; j_gene: TRBJ2-7; CDR3aa: CASSEAGGIFGQYF
v_gene: TRBV20-1; len: 12; j_gene: TRBJ2-4; CDR3aa: CSARAFKNIQYF
v_gene: TRBV10-2; len: 14; j_gene: TRBJ2-7; CDR3aa: CASNEAGAYYEQYF
v_gene: TRBV5-6; len: 15; j_gene: TRBJ2-7; CDR3aa: CASSFRGGSSYEQYF
v_gene: TRBV12-3/TRBV12-4; len: 14; j_gene: TRBJ2-4; CDR3aa: CASSTNRGQNIQYF
v_gene: TRBV7-8; len: 14; j_gene: TRBJ1-1; CDR3aa: CASSFTGENTEAFF
v_gene: TRBV5-4; len: 16; j_gene: TRBJ1-2; CDR3aa: CASSPTVGGADYGYTF
v_gene: TRBV25-1; len: 13; j_gene: TRBJ1-2; CDR3aa: CASTVKANYGYTF
v_gene: TRBV20-1; len: 16; j_gene: TRBJ2-3; CDR3aa: CSASIERERWSDTQYF
v_gene: TRBV7-3; len: 13; j_gene: TRBJ2-3; CDR3aa: CASSLTPSDTQYF
v_gene: TRBV7-2; len: 15; j_gene: TRBJ2-7; CDR3aa: CASSFRQGALNEQYF
v_gene: TRBV11-2; len: 18; j_gene: TRBJ2-6; CDR3aa: CASSPQWGGGSGANVLTF
v_gene: TRBV18; len: 19; j_gene: TRBJ2-6; CDR3aa: CASSPVRQGSSSGANVLTF